This is a list of T cell receptor beta chains from one sample in a study of regulatory T cells in long-lasting Graves disease. MiXCR, run by TCRdb on the multiplex PCR reads, gives a single entry per CDR3 protein. The sample holds some 370,000 distinct CDR3 sequences, less than 30% seen once. The sample here was peripheral blood mononuclear cells (PBMCs), taken when the disease was refractory, from a patient treated with antithyroid drugs. These receptor sequences come from a middle-aged woman with Graves disease. CDR3s include the opening cysteine and the closing phenylalanine or tryptophan. The order of the fields is V gene, clone size, D gene, J gene, CDR3 DNA, CDR3 protein. The D gene is left open where the match is weak. A clone size is listed for some rows: how often the clone was seen (once, few, many), or a class if it is expanded.

TRBV4-1,.,.,TRBJ1-2,TGCGCCAGCAGCCAAATTTTGCTGTATGGCTACACCTTC,CASSQILLYGYTF
TRBV12-3/TRBV12-4,many,.,TRBJ2-5,TGTGCCAGCAGTTTACGGGACGGCGAGGGGGAGACCCAGTACTTC,CASSLRDGEGETQYF
TRBV5-1,many,.,TRBJ1-5,TGCGCCAGCAGCTTGGGGGGGCTTGATCAGCCCCAGCATTTT,CASSLGGLDQPQHF
TRBV11-2,many,.,TRBJ2-2,TGTGCCAGCACCACAACCGGGGAGCTGTTTTTT,CASTTTGELFF
TRBV3-1,.,.,TRBJ1-1,TGTGCCAGCAGCCCCTTTGCAGCGGGGGAAGCTTTCTTT,CASSPFAAGEAFF
TRBV7-9,many,TRBD1,TRBJ2-7,TGTGCCAGCAGCTTACCCCGGACAGGGGACGAGCAGTACTTC,CASSLPRTGDEQYF
TRBV15,.,.,TRBJ2-3,TGTGCCACCAGCAGAGATAAGGGCGAGAACTACACAGATACGCAGTATTTT,CATSRDKGENYTDTQYF
TRBV5-1,.,.,TRBJ1-2,TGCGCCAGCAGTAGGGATGGGGCGGAAGGCTACACCTTC,CASSRDGAEGYTF
TRBV2,many,TRBD1,TRBJ1-6,TGTGCCAGCAGTGCCTTAGGACAGGGCAGTTCACCCCTCCACTTT,CASSALGQGSSPLHF
TRBV19,few,TRBD1,TRBJ1-1,TGTGCCAGTAGTACCCGGACAGGGAGCACTGAAGCTTTCTTT,CASSTRTGSTEAFF
TRBV20-1,few,.,TRBJ2-7,TGCAGTGCTAGAGATCGACTATCCTACGAGCAGTACTTC,CSARDRLSYEQYF
TRBV7-2,few,TRBD2,TRBJ2-7,TGTGCCAGCAGCTTATATTTGGCGGGAGTTTACGAGCAGTACTTC,CASSLYLAGVYEQYF
TRBV10-3,few,.,TRBJ1-5,TGTGCCATCAGTGAGTCGTGGGGGACGGGCAGTCAGCCCCAGCATTTT,CAISESWGTGSQPQHF
TRBV6-1,.,TRBD2,TRBJ2-4,TGTGCCAGCAGTCGGACTAGCGAAAAAAACATTCAGTACTTC,CASSRTSEKNIQYF
TRBV12-3/TRBV12-4,few,TRBD2,TRBJ2-4,TGTGCCAGCAGTTTGGGGGGGGGTGGCAAAAACATTCAGTACTTC,CASSLGGGGKNIQYF
TRBV7-2,.,.,TRBJ2-6,TGTGCCAGCAGCTCCGCTTTTTCGGCCTCTGGGGCCAACGTCCTGACTTTC,CASSSAFSASGANVLTF
TRBV2,many,.,TRBJ1-5,TGTGCCAGCAGTGAAATATGGTGGGGGCTTGTTCAGCCCCAGCATTTT,CASSEIWWGLVQPQHF
TRBV7-2,.,TRBD2,TRBJ2-7,TGTGCCAGCAGGGCCCGGGAGCTGGGTAGCGGGAGTTGGAGCGAGCAGTACTTC,CASRARELGSGSWSEQYF
TRBV28,few,.,TRBJ1-5,TGTGCCAGCAGTTGGGACAACAATCAGCCCCAGCATTTT,CASSWDNNQPQHF
TRBV28,many,.,TRBJ1-1,TGTGCCAGCAGAGGGGCGGCTGAAGCTTTCTTT,CASRGAAEAFF
TRBV4-1,few,TRBD1,TRBJ2-7,TGCGCCAGCAGCCAACCACGGACAGGGGGATCCTACGAGCAGTACTTC,CASSQPRTGGSYEQYF
TRBV19,few,TRBD1,TRBJ1-2,TGTGCCAGTAGGCCACAGGGGGCTAACTATGGCTACACCTTC,CASRPQGANYGYTF
TRBV20-1,many,.,TRBJ1-4,TGCAGTGCTAGAGATGGCACGAATGAAAAACTGTTTTTT,CSARDGTNEKLFF
TRBV28,many,TRBD1,TRBJ2-7,TGTGCCAGCAGTTTATGGGACAGGGGGTTCAGGGAGCAGTACTTC,CASSLWDRGFREQYF
TRBV7-2,many,TRBD2,TRBJ2-7,TGTGCCAGCAGCCGCACCGGGGGGGGGAACTCCTACGAGCAGTACTTC,CASSRTGGGNSYEQYF
TRBV20-1,few,.,TRBJ2-7,TGCAGTGCTAGAGATCGGTGGAACGAGCAGTACTTC,CSARDRWNEQYF
TRBV20-1,once,TRBD2,TRBJ2-2,TGCAGTGCTAGAGACCGGAGACTAGCGGGAGACACCGGGGAGCTGTTTTTT,CSARDRRLAGDTGELFF
TRBV6-1,.,.,TRBJ2-1,TGTGCCAGCAGTGAAGCGGGAGGTTATTACAATGAGCAGTTCTTC,CASSEAGGYYNEQFF
TRBV12-3/TRBV12-4,many,TRBD2,TRBJ2-7,TGTGCCAGCAGTTTAAGCGCTAGCGGGAGCTACGAGCAGTACTTC,CASSLSASGSYEQYF
TRBV10-1,.,TRBD2,TRBJ2-5,TGCGCCAGCAGTACTGGGACTAGCGGGGGAGGAGAGACCCAGTACTTC,CASSTGTSGGGETQYF
TRBV9,few,.,TRBJ2-2,TGTGCCAGCAGCGTAGGTCTGCCTAGAAACACCGGGGAGCTGTTTTTT,CASSVGLPRNTGELFF
TRBV2,.,TRBD1,TRBJ2-3,TGTGCCAGCAGTGAACTAGGGGCAGGGGGCCAGGTCACGCAGTATTTT,CASSELGAGGQVTQYF
TRBV19,.,.,TRBJ2-3,TGTGCCACCTCCCGGGGCCTAAAAACTAGCACAGATACGCAGTATTTT,CATSRGLKTSTDTQYF
TRBV7-3,many,TRBD2,TRBJ2-7,TGTGCCAGCAGTCCAGCGGGATCCTACGAGCAGTACTTC,CASSPAGSYEQYF
TRBV5-1,.,TRBD2,TRBJ2-5,TGCGCCAGCAGCTTGGCATCAGCGGGAGTGACTTTTCAAGAGACCCAGTACTTC,CASSLASAGVTFQETQYF
TRBV5-1,.,.,TRBJ2-2,TGCGCCAGCAGCTTGGGACAGGAAAGCACCGGGGAGCTGTTTTTT,CASSLGQESTGELFF
TRBV28,many,.,TRBJ1-5,TGTGCCAGCAGCCCCATCCGACAGGCTAGCAATCAGCCCCAGCATTTT,CASSPIRQASNQPQHF
TRBV28,many,.,TRBJ2-5,TGTGCCAGCAGTTGGGGGGGGGCGCGACAAGAGACCCAGTACTTC,CASSWGGARQETQYF
TRBV6-1,few,.,TRBJ2-7,TGTGCCAGCAGCCCAGGGGGGAACTACGAGCAGTACTTC,CASSPGGNYEQYF
TRBV11-2,many,.,TRBJ1-4,TGTGCCAGCAGCTCCTACCCCGGGGGGATTACTAATGAAAAACTGTTTTTT,CASSSYPGGITNEKLFF
TRBV6-5,.,.,TRBJ1-3,TGTGCCAGCAGTTACACAGGGTTCGAATCTGGAAACACCATATATTTT,CASSYTGFESGNTIYF
TRBV3-1,.,.,TRBJ1-5,TGTGCCAGCAGCCAGGGCAGCGATAGCAAACAGCCCCAGCATTTT,CASSQGSDSKQPQHF
TRBV2,many,TRBD1,TRBJ2-4,TGTGCCAGCAGTGTGGACAGGGGGCGGAACATTCAGTACTTC,CASSVDRGRNIQYF
TRBV10-2,.,.,TRBJ1-2,TGCGCCAGCAGTGGTTCGGACGCGGGTATGGGCTACACCTTC,CASSGSDAGMGYTF
TRBV20-1,.,TRBD1,TRBJ1-1,TGCAGTGCTAGCAACCGGGACAGGGTGGGGATTGGGACTGAAGCTTTCTTT,CSASNRDRVGIGTEAFF
TRBV25-1,.,.,TRBJ2-1,TGTGCCAGCAGTGGGTCGGGAGACCACAATGAGCAGTTCTTC,CASSGSGDHNEQFF
TRBV7-6,many,.,TRBJ1-1,TGTGCCAGCAGCTGGACGGCAGAGGGTCTCTCTGAAGCTTTCTTT,CASSWTAEGLSEAFF
TRBV28,many,.,TRBJ1-5,TGTGCCAGCAGTCAACCCTACAGGTATCAGCCCCAGCATTTT,CASSQPYRYQPQHF
TRBV12-3/TRBV12-4,many,.,TRBJ2-2,TGTGCCAGCAGGCTCGGGGCTTTGGGCGGGGAGCTGTTTTTT,CASRLGALGGELFF
TRBV2,many,.,TRBJ2-7,TGTGCCAGCAGGTGGACGCTAAGCTCCTACGAGCAGTACTTC,CASRWTLSSYEQYF
TRBV2,many,.,TRBJ2-2,TGTGCCAGCGCGGGAACTAGCCCCGTTGTAGGCACCGGGGAGCTGTTTTTT,CASAGTSPVVGTGELFF
TRBV10-3,.,TRBD2,TRBJ2-5,TGTGCCATCAGGGGCGGGAGCAACCAAGAGACCCAGTACTTC,CAIRGGSNQETQYF
TRBV2,many,TRBD2,TRBJ2-7,TGTGCCGGGAGACCGGGACTAGCAGTCTACGAGCAGTACTTC,CAGRPGLAVYEQYF
TRBV30,many,.,TRBJ2-7,TGTGCCTGGAGTTTTTATAGGGGCGAGCAGTACTTC,CAWSFYRGEQYF
TRBV2,many,.,TRBJ1-1,TGTGCCAGCGTGTGGGGCACTGAAGCTTTCTTT,CASVWGTEAFF
TRBV20-1,.,.,TRBJ1-5,TGCAGTGCTCCACAGGGTCCCGGAAATCAGCCCCAGCATTTT,CSAPQGPGNQPQHF